This TCR beta chain is drawn from a study of CD8 T cells in ankylosing spondylitis. Findings of the study overall: A subset of motif variants has previously been described in the synovial fluid and blood of reactive arthritis. Reportedly, matched ankylosing spondylitis synovial fluid was significantly enriched for disease-linked clones.

Each CDR3 protein is one row after TCRdb ran MiXCR on the 5' RACE reads. Among a few hundred thousand distinct CDR3 sequences listed, more than 15% were seen once. The V end was cut by 6 bases, the J end by 9 bases, with 30 bases between. CDR3 length: 18 residues. As concerns this clonotype: Antigen specificity is unknown.

The sequence was obtained from a male donor with ankylosing spondylitis or in good health (not recorded which). Sequences were obtained from blood, either unsorted or a sorted T cell fraction (not recorded which). The V gene is TRBV12-3 or TRBV12-4, the J gene TRBJ2-1, with a possible D match to TRBD2 (7 bases). The DNA of the CDR3 is TGTGCCAGCAGCCCTGGGGCGGGGCTAGCGGAGAGGGGGATTGAGCAGTTCTTC. This codes for CASSPGAGLAERGIEQFF.